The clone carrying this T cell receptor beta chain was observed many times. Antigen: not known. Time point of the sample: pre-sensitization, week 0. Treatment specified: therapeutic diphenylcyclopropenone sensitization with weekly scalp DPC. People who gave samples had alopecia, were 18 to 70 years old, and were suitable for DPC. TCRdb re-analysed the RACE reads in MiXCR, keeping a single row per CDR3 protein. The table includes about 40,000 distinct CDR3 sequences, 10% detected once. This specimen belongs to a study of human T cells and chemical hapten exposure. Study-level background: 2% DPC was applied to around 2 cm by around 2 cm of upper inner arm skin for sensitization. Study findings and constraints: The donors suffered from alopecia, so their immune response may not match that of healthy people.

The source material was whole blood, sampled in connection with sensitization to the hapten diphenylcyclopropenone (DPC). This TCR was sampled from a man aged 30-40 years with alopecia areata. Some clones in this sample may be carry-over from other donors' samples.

DNA for the CDR3: TGTGCCAGCAGCTTAAATTCGTGGGACAGAAGCACTGAAGCTTTCTTT. Protein sequence: CASSLNSWDRSTEAFF. This chain joins TRBV7-6 and TRBJ1-1; TRBD1 matches 7 bases. The CDR3 has 16 residues. Germline V gives CDR1 SGHVS, CDR2 FNYEAQ. J gave up 4 bases and V 2 bases, and 10 bases lay outside the gene matches.